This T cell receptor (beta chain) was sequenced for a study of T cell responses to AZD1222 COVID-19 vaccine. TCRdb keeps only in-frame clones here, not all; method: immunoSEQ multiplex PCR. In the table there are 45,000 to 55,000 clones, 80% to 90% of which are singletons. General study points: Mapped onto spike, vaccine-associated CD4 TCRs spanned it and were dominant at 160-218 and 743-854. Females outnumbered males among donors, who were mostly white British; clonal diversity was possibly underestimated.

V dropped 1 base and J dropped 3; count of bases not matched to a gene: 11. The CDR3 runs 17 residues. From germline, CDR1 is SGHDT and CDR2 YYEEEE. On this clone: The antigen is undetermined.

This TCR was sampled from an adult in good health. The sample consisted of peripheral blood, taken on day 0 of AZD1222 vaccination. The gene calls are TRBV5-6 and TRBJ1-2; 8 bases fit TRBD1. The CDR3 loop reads CASSLLGAMTGDYGYTF. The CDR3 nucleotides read TGTGCCAGCAGCTTGCTGGGGGCGATGACAGGGGACTATGGCTACACCTTC.